What follows describes a single T cell receptor beta chain. This specimen belongs to a study of blood T cell repertoires in COVID-19. Study-wide background: Acute and convalescent COVID-19 samples came from the United States, Italy and Spain. T cells, B-cell-depleted T cells, or PBMCs provided the cDNA or gDNA that served as material.

In the authors' methods: Reference gene primers were amplified, and this amplification served to estimate nucleated cell counts. Only in-frame clones appear in the TCRdb table, and some are missing; sequencing was by immunoSEQ multiplex PCR. V, J and clone size derive from that table, while D and trimming were established from the DNA sequence. The sample shows 100,000 or so clones, roughly 80% of them seen only once. Trimming took off 4 bases at V and 4 bases at J, with 8 bases between the two ends. The CDR3 spans 13 residues. The germline CDR1 and CDR2 sequences are MNHEY and SMNVEV (reference sequence).

The receptor was derived from a woman of 80 years or more with acute or convalescent COVID-19. This chain links TRBV27 with TRBJ2-1; D remains unclear. Specimen: peripheral blood. The CDR3 reads CASSSRSYNEQFF. The CDR3 DNA reads as TGTGCCAGCAGTTCCCGTAGTTACAATGAGCAGTTCTTC.